The 6 T cell receptor beta chains presented below share a single source sample, sequenced in a study of CD8+ T cells in alopecia areata. Once RNA had been extracted, it was reverse transcribed into cDNA to act as the sequencing template. Some clones are missing from TCRdb's copy, which holds only in-frame ones; the method was immunoSEQ multiplex PCR. The sample carries 150,000 to 200,000 clones, approximately 67% recorded once. Treatment in this sample: oral pan-JAK inhibitor, 5-10 mg twice daily. The input for sequencing was CD4+ T cells sorted from blood, taken at week 49, from a patient treated with tofacitinib. These receptors were collected from a human donor with alopecia areata.

As concerns this clone: With a much larger clone just one base away, this may be a read error. The genes are TRBV6-5 and TRBJ2-7; no firm D call. The germline CDR1 and CDR2 sequences are MNHEY and SVGAGI. This CDR3 comprises 11 residues. V lost 5 bases to trimming and J lost 6 bases, with 8 bases between them. The CDR3 DNA reads as TGTGCCAGCAGTCAAGTGGGCGAGCAGTACTTC. This codes for CASSQVGEQYF.

On this clone itself: This same CDR3 is encoded by further DNA sequences in the sample. The genes are TRBV29-1 and TRBJ1-2, with 9 bases fitting TRBD1. J was trimmed by 5 bases and V by 4 bases; bases with no gene match: 2. Per germline, CDR1 SQVTM and CDR2 ANQGSEA. This CDR3 region has 12 residues. The CDR3 here is CSVVGTGYGYTF. The DNA of the CDR3 is TGCAGCGTTGTCGGGACAGGGTATGGCTACACCTTC.

The J gene is TRBJ1-6, the V gene TRBV4-1; no reliable D call. The ends were cut back, 0 bases at V and 7 bases at J, with 7 bases in the middle. Germline V gene data show CDR1 as MGHRA and CDR2 as YSYEKL. This CDR3 has 14 amino acids. The chain's CDR3 is CASSQDLRNSPLHF. DNA for the CDR3: TGCGCCAGCAGCCAAGACCTACGGAATTCACCCCTCCACTTT.

A few counts support this clone. Possible read error: a much larger clone is one base away. The V and J genes are TRBV7-2 and TRBJ2-3; perhaps D is TRBD1 or TRBD2 (5 bases each). CDR3 size: 13 residues. V lost 3 bases and J lost 1, with 5 bases in between. Germline CDR1 SGHTA, CDR2 FQGNSA. CDR3 sequence reads: CASSLGGTDTQYF. Here the CDR3 DNA reads TGTGCCAGCAGCTTGGGGGGCACAGATACGCAGTATTTT.

This clone has just a few counts. The rearrangement uses TRBV30 and TRBJ1-5; TRBD1 agrees at 9 bases. CDR1 is GTSNPN and CDR2 is SVGIG in the germline V gene (reference sequence). Trimming at V came to 2 bases and at J to 4 bases, leaving 6 bases not matched to a gene. There are 15 residues in the CDR3. CDR3 residues: CAWSMTGGGNQPQHF. For the CDR3, the DNA is TGTGCCTGGAGTATGACAGGGGGTGGTAATCAGCCCCAGCATTTT.

This clone was seen more than once but under ten times. CDR3 loop: CSGRASNTEAFF. DNA of the CDR3: TGCAGCGGTCGGGCTTCGAACACTGAAGCTTTCTTT. This chain connects TRBV29-1 to TRBJ1-1; D is unclear. Deletions cut 7 bases from V and 1 base from J, with 10 bases between. CDR3 length: 12 residues. The V gene's germline CDR1 is SQVTM and CDR2 ANQGSEA.